This T cell receptor beta chain appears in the sequencing data of a study of blood T cell repertoires in COVID-19. Across the whole study: The study drew acute and convalescent COVID-19 samples from the United States, Italy and Spain. The analysed material was cDNA or gDNA that came from T cells, B-cell-depleted T cells, or PBMCs.

Study processing details: For nucleated cells, counts were estimated from reference gene primer amplification. Repertoires were generated with immunoSEQ multiplex PCR, while TCRdb's copy carries only in-frame clones and drops some. Clonal size and the V and J genes are those of that table, whereas D and trimming came from the DNA. Of approximately 50,000 clones listed, 75% to 90% are singletons. This CDR3 region has 16 residues. CDR1 and CDR2 from the germline V gene are LNHNV and YYDKDF (reference sequence). V lost 1 base to trimming and J lost 4 bases; unmatched junction nucleotides: 7. This clonotype originated in a human donor in a cohort sampled during active COVID-19. This chain joins TRBV15 and TRBJ2-3; 8 nucleotides agree with TRBD2. The specimen sequenced was peripheral blood. CDR3 amino acids: CATSRGSGGPADTQYF. CDR3 bases: TGTGCCACCAGCAGAGGTTCGGGAGGGCCCGCAGATACGCAGTATTTT.